This T cell receptor (beta chain) was sequenced for a study of T cells in localized non-small cell lung cancer. On this clone itself: Its antigen remains unknown.

Overall study findings and caveats: A denser population of T cells in blood accompanied longer overall survival. It was uninvolved adjacent lung that showed the highest T cell clonality, exceeding tumor. Among the top 100 tumor clones, a median around 57 appeared in adjacent lung. Tumor samples were not multi-region, leaving intratumor heterogeneity unexcluded.

Profiled with immunoSEQ multiplex PCR; TCRdb holds only in-frame clones, not every one. The sample lists 75,000 to 95,000 clones, around three quarters occurring once. The germline gives CDR1 LNHDA, CDR2 SQIVND (reference sequence). The V end lost 9 bases, the J end lost 4 bases, and 15 bases lay between the germline ends. CDR3 size: 14 residues. This sample comprised PBMCs, obtained before any cancer treatment. This TCR was sampled from a man between 40 and 70 years old with stage II squamous cell lung carcinoma. This chain connects TRBV19 to TRBJ2-2; D gene ambiguous. This chain's CDR3 is CASSARVRTGELFF. As DNA, the CDR3 is TGTGCCAGCAGTGCCCGGGTCCGCACCGGGGAGCTGTTTTTT.